This T cell receptor beta chain appears in the sequencing data of a study of PD-L1 blockade in urothelial cancer. Time point described: pretreatment peripheral blood. The patients had locally advanced or metastatic urothelial carcinoma. Each individual provided 1 to 8 samples (taken pretreatment and on-treatment). This table comes from immunoSEQ multiplex PCR, and its TCRdb copy is limited to in-frame clones, with some not included. The data contain just under 65,000 clones, approximately 80% of them singletons. The source was PBMCs, collected around atezolizumab (anti-PD-L1) treatment. The sequence was collected from a man between 65 and 85 years old with urothelial cancer.

CDR3 loop: CASSTGTREETQYF. The CDR3 DNA reads TGTGCCAGCAGCACGGGGACTAGGGAGGAGACCCAGTACTTC. The chain recombines TRBV5-6 with TRBJ2-5; TRBD2 matches 8 bases. CDR3 size: 14 residues. After removal of 4 bases from V and 5 bases from J, the junction contained 7 bases not matched to a gene. Germline-derived CDR1 and CDR2 are SGHDT and YYEEEE.